This T cell receptor (beta chain) was retrieved from a study of OX40 agonist ivuxolimab in advanced cancers. Generated by immunoSEQ multiplex PCR, the TCRdb table keeps only in-frame clones and is missing some. The sample has approximately 15,000 clones; approximately 84% are singletons. Germline values: CDR1 SGHNT, CDR2 YENEEA. The CDR3 loop spans 15 amino acids. Trimming cost V 5 bases and J 0 bases; bases outside gene matches: 4. The specimen was CD4+ or CD8+ T cells sorted from blood, collected in a trial of the OX40 agonist ivuxolimab. V gene TRBV11-3 combines with J gene TRBJ2-1, with 7 bases that match TRBD2. The sequence derives from an adult with an advanced solid tumor such as melanoma, head and neck, liver or kidney cancer. The CDR3 nucleotides are TGTGCCAGCAGCCTGGGGGGGAGCTCCTACAATGAGCAGTTCTTC. This translates into CASSLGGSSYNEQFF.